This TCR beta chain was identified during a study of CD8 T cells in Susac syndrome. This CDR3 comprises 15 residues. Germline assignment: CDR1 SGDLS and CDR2 YYNGEE. The V gene lost 1 base and the J gene lost 8 bases, with 16 bases spanning the gap. Reverse transcription of about 0.45 to 1 ug RNA was performed with random hexamers. One entry per CDR3 protein, called by TCRdb with MiXCR from the immunoSEQ multiplex PCR reads. This repertoire shows some 47,000 distinct CDR3 sequences, approximately 92% found once; its top ten account for around 0.42%. This clonotype originated in a human donor in good health. The sample consisted of CD8+ T cells from PBMCs. The chain combines TRBV9 with TRBJ2-1; possible D gene TRBD2, 6 bases. The CDR3: CASSVQGLRPDEQFF. In DNA, the CDR3 is TGTGCCAGCAGCGTACAGGGACTGCGGCCGGATGAGCAGTTCTTC.